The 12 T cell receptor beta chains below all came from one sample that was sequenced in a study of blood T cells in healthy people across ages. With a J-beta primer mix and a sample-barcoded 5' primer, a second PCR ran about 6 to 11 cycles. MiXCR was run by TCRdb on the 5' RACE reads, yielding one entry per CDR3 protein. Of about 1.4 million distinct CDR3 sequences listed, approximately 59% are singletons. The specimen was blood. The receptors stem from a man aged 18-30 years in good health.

The CDR3 sequence is CASSFPQDSEQYF. DNA of the CDR3: TGTGCCAGCAGCTTTCCACAGGACAGCGAGCAGTACTTC. The genes are TRBV7-9 and TRBJ2-7; a weak D match, TRBD1 (6 bases). The CDR3 has 13 residues. Germline V gene data show CDR1 as SEHNR and CDR2 as FQNEAQ (reference sequence). Trimming pared 3 bases from V and 6 bases from J, leaving 12 bases between.

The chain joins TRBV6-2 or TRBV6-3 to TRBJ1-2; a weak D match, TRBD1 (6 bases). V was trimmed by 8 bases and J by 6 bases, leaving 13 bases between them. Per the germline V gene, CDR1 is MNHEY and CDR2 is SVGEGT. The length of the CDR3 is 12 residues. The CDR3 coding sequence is TGTGCCAGCTCGATGAACAGGGATGGCTACACCTTC. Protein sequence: CASSMNRDGYTF.

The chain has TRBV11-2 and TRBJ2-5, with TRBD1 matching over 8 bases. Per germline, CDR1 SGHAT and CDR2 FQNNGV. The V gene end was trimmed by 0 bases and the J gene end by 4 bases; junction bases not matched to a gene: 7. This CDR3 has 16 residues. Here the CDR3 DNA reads TGTGCCAGCAGCTTAGATCCAGGGGGCGTAGGAGAGACCCAGTACTTC. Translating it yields CASSLDPGGVGETQYF.

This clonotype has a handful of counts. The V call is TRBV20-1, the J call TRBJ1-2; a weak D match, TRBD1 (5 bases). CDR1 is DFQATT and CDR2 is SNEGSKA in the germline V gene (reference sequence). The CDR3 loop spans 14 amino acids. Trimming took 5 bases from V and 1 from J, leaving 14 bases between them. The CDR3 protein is CSADPGGVNYGYTF. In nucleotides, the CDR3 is TGCAGTGCTGATCCGGGGGGTGTTAACTATGGCTACACCTTC.

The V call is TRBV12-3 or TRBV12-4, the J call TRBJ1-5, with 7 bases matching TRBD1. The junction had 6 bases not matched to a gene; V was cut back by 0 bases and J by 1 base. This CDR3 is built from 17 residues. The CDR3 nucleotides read TGTGCCAGCAGTTTAGCTCAGGGGGGTTCGAGCAATCAGCCCCAGCATTTT. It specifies CASSLAQGGSSNQPQHF.

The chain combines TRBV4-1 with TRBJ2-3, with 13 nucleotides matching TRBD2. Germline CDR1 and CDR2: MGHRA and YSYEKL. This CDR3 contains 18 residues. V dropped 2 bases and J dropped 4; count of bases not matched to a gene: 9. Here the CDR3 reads CASSQKREGLAGADTQYF. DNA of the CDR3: TGCGCCAGCAGCCAAAAAAGGGAAGGACTAGCGGGGGCAGATACGCAGTATTTT.

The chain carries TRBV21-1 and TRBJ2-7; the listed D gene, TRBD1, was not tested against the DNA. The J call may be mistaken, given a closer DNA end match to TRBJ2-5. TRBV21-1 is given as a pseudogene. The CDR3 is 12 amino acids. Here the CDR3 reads CASSNWGRTQYF. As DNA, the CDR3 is TGTGCCAGCAGCAATTGGGGCCGGACCCAGTACTTC.

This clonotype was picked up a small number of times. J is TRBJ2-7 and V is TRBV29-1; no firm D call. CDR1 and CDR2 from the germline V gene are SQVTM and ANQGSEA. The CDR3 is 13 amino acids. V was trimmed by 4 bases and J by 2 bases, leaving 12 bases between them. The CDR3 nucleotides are TGCAGCGTTGGAGGTAGTCCTCCCTACGAGCAGTACTTC. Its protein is CSVGGSPPYEQYF.

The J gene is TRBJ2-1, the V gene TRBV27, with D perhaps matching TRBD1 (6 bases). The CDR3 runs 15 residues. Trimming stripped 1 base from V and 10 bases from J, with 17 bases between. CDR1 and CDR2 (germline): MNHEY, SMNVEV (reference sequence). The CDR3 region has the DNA TGTGCCAGCAGTTTATTGAGGGGGATGCCAAGGGAGCAGTTCTTC. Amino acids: CASSLLRGMPREQFF.

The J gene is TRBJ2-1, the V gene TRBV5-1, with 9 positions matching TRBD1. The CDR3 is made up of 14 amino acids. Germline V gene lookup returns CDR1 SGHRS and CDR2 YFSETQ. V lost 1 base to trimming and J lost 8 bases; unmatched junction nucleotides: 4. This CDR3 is CASSLSTGGHEQFF. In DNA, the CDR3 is TGCGCCAGCAGCTTGTCGACAGGGGGACATGAGCAGTTCTTC.

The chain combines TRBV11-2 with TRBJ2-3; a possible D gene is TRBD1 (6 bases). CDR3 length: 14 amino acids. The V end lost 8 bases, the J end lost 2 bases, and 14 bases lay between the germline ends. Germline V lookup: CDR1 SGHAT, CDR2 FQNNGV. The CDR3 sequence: CASGGKFPTDTQYF. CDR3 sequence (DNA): TGTGCCAGCGGGGGCAAATTTCCCACAGATACGCAGTATTTT.

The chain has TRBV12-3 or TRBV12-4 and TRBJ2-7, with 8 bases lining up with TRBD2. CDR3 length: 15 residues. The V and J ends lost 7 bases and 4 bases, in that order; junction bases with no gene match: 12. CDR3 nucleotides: TGTGCCAGCACCCTGACAGCGGGGGCGGGATACGAGCAGTACTTC. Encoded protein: CASTLTAGAGYEQYF.